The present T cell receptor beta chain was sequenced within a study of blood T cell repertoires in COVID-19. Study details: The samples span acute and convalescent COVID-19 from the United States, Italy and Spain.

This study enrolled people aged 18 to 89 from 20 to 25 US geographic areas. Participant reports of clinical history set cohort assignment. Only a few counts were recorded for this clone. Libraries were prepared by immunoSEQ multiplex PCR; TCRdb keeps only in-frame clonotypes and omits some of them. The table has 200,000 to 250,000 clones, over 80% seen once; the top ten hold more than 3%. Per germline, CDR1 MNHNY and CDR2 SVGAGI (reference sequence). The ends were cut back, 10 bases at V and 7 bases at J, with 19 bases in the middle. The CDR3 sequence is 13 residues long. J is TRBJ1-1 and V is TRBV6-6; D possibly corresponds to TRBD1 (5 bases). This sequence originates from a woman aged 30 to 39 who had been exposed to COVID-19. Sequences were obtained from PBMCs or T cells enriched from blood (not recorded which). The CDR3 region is CAIQLRESGEAFF. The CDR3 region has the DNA TGTGCCATCCAACTCAGGGAATCCGGTGAAGCTTTCTTT.